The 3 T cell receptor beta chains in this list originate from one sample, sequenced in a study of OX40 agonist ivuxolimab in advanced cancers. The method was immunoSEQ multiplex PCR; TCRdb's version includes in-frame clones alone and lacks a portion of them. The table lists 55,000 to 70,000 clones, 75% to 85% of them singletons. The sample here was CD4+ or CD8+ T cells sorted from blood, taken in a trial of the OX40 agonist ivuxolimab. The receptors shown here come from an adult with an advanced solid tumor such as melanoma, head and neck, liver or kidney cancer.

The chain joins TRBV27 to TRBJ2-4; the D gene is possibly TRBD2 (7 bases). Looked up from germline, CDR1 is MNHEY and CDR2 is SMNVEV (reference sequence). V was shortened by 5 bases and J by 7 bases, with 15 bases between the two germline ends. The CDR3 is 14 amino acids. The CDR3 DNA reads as TGTGCCAGCAGTCCCTCAGGGGAGGGGAACATTCAGTACTTC. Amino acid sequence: CASSPSGEGNIQYF.

DNA for the CDR3: TGTGCCAGCAGCGTAGCCCCTCGATCCGAAGCTTTCTTT. Translating it yields CASSVAPRSEAFF. The chain links TRBV9 to TRBJ1-1; D is undetermined. V lost 0 bases, J lost 8 bases, and 11 bases lay in between. The V gene's germline CDR1 is SGDLS and CDR2 YYNGEE. CDR3 length equals 13 residues.

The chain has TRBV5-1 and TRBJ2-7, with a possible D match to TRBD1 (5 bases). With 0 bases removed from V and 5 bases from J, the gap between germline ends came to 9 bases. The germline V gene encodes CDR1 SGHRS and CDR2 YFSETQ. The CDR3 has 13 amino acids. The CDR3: CASSLEGVHEQYF. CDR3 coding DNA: TGCGCCAGCAGCTTGGAAGGGGTGCACGAGCAGTACTTC.